This paragraph covers one T cell receptor beta chain sequence. Antigen: not known. Per germline, CDR1 SGHRS and CDR2 YFSETQ. The CDR3 extends over 15 amino acids. V shed 4 bases, J shed 8 bases, and the junction held 8 bases outside the gene matches. This record comes from a study of STAT3 mutations in large granular lymphocyte leukemia. About the research overall: Canonical activating STAT3 mutations were detected in roughly half of the longitudinally sequenced T-LGLL patients.

Study observations and caveats: Suggested: STAT3 mutation was not the ancestral event for these clonal expansions. Variable sampling intervals and differing treatment regimens complicated linking therapy response to TCR clonal burden changes. Some patients had persisting codominant clonotypes that could mask small clones. In T-cell large granular lymphocyte leukemia, about half of patients showed multiple immunodominant subclonotypes.

Clones were read by immunoSEQ multiplex PCR, and TCRdb kept only the in-frame ones, dropping some. The sample has several thousand clones, roughly 80% seen once; the top ten hold roughly 80%. Sequenced: peripheral blood mononuclear cells. This TCR derives from a middle-aged man with T-cell large granular lymphocyte leukemia. Some clones in this sample may be carry-over from other donors' samples. V is TRBV5-1 and J is TRBJ2-1; TRBD2 matches 11 bases. Written as DNA, the CDR3 is TGCGCCAGCAGCGCCTATAGCGGGGGGGACGATGAGCAGTTCTTC. Protein: CASSAYSGGDDEQFF.